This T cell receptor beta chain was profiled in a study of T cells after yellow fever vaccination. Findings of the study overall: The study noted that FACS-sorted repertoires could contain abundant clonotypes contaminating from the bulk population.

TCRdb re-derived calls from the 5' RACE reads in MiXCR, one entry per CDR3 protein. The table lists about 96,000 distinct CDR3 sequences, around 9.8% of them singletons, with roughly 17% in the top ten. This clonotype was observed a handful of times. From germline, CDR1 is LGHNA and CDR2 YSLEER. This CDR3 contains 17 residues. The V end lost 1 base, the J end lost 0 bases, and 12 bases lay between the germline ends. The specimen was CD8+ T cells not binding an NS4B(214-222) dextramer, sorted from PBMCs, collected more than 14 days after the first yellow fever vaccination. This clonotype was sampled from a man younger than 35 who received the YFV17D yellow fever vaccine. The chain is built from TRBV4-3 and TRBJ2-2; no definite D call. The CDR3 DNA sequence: TGCGCCAGCAGCCAAGCCGGACCCCCCGCGAACACCGGGGAGCTGTTTTTT. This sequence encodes CASSQAGPPANTGELFF.